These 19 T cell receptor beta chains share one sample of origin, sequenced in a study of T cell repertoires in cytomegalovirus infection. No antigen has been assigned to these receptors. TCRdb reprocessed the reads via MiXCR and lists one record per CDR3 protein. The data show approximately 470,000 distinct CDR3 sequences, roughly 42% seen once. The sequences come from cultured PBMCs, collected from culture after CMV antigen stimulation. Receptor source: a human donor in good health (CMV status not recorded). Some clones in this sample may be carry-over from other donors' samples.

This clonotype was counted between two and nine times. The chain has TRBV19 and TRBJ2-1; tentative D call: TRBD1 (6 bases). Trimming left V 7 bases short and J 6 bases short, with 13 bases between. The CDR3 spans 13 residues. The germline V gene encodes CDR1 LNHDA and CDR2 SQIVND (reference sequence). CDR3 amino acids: CASKPGAGNEQFF. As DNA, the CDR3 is TGTGCCAGTAAGCCAGGGGCTGGCAATGAGCAGTTCTTC.

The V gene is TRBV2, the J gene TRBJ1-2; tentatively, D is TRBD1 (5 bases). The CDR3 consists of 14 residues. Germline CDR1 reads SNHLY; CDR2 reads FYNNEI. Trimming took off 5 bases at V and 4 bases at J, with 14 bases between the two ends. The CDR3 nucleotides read TGTGCCAGCAGTCACGGTGGAGGGACCTATGGCTACACCTTC. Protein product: CASSHGGGTYGYTF.

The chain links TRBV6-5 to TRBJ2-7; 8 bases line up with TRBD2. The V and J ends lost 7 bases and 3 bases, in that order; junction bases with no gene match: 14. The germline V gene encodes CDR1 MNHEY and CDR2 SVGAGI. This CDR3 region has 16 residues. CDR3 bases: TGTGCCAGCACCCGCTGGAGCGGGGGCGACGACTACGAGCAGTACTTC. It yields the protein CASTRWSGGDDYEQYF.

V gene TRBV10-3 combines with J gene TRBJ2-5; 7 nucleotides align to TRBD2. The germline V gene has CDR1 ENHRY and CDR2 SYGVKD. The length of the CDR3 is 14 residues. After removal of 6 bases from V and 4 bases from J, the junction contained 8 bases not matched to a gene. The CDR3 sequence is CAIRGGGELETQYF. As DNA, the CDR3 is TGTGCCATCAGGGGGGGGGGGGAATTAGAGACCCAGTACTTC.

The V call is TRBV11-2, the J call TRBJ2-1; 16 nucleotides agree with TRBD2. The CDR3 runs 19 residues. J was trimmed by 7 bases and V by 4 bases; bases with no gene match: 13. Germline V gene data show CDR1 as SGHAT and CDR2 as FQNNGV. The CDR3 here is CASSYQGTSGRALMNEQFF. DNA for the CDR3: TGTGCCAGCAGCTATCAAGGGACTAGCGGGAGGGCCCTTATGAATGAGCAGTTCTTC.

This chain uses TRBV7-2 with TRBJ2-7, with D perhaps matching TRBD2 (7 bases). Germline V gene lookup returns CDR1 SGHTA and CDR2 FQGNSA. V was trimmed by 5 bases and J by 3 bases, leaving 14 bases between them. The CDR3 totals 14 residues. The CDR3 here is CASSPGGPNYEQYF. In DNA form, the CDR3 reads TGTGCCAGCAGCCCCGGGGGGCCCAACTACGAGCAGTACTTC. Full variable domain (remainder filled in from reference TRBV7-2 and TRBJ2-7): GAGVSQSPSNKVTEKGKDVELRCDPISGHTALYWYRQSLGQGLEFLIYFQGNSAPDKSGLPSDRFSAERTGGSVSTLTIQRTQQEDSAVYLCASSPGGPNYEQYFGPGTRLTVT.

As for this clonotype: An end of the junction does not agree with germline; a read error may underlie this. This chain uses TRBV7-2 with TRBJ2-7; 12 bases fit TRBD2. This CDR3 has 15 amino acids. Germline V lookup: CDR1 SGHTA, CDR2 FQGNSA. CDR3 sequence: CASSLLAGGVYGQYF. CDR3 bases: TGTGCCAGCAGCCTCCTAGCGGGAGGGGTTTACGGGCAGTACTTC.

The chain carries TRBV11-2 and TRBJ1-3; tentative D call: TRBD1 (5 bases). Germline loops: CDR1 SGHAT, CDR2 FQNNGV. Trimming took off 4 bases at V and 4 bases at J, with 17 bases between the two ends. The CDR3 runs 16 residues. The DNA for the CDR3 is TGTGCCAGCAGCTCCCAGGGCCTTCATTGGGGAAACACCATATATTTT. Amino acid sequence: CASSSQGLHWGNTIYF.

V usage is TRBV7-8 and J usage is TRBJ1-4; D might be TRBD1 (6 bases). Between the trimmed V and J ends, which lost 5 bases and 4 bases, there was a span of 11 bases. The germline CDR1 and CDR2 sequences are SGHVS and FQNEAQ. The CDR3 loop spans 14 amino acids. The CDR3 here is CASSMDRYNEKLFF. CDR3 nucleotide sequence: TGTGCCAGCAGCATGGACAGATATAATGAAAAACTGTTTTTT.

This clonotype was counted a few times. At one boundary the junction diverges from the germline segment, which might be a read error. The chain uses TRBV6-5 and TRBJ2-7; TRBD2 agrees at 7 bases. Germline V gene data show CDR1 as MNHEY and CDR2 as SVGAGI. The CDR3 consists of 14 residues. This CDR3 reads CASSRGGHSNEQYF. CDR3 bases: TGTGCCAGCAGTAGGGGAGGGCACTCCAACGAGCAGTACTTC.

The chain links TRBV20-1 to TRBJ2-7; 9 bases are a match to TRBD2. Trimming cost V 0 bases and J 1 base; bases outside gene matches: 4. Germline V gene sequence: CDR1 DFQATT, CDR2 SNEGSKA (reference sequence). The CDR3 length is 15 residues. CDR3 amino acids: CSAREGSGRSYEQYF. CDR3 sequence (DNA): TGCAGTGCTAGAGAGGGGAGCGGGAGGTCCTACGAGCAGTACTTC.

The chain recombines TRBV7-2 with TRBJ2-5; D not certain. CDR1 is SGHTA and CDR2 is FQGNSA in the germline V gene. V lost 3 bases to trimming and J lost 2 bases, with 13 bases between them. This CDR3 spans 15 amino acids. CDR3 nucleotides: TGTGCCAGCAGCTTGTTTAGGGCGGTACAAGAGACCCAGTACTTC. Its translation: CASSLFRAVQETQYF.

CDR3 residues: CASSLAQGSYGYTF. The CDR3 DNA follows: TGTGCCAGCAGCTTAGCTCAGGGGAGCTATGGCTACACCTTC. The chain carries TRBV7-6 and TRBJ1-2; TRBD1 might be the D (6 bases). V gave up 0 bases and J gave up 4 bases, with 9 bases separating them. The CDR3 extends over 14 amino acids. CDR1 is SGHVS and CDR2 is FNYEAQ in the germline V gene.

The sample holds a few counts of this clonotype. DNA of the CDR3: TGTGCCAGCAGTTTAGGGCCCTCCGGGGGGCCGGGGAATGAGCAGTTCTTC. This codes for CASSLGPSGGPGNEQFF. This chain connects TRBV12-3 or TRBV12-4 to TRBJ2-1; tentatively, D is TRBD2 (7 bases). Between the trimmed V and J ends, which lost 1 base and 7 bases, there was a span of 20 bases. This CDR3 has 17 residues.

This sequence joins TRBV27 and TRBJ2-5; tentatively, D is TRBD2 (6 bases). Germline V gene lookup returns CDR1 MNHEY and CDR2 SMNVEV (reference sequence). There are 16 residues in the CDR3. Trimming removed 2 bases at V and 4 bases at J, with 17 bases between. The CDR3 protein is CASSLSWGEHGETQYF. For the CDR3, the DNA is TGTGCCAGCAGTTTAAGTTGGGGGGAGCACGGAGAGACCCAGTACTTC.

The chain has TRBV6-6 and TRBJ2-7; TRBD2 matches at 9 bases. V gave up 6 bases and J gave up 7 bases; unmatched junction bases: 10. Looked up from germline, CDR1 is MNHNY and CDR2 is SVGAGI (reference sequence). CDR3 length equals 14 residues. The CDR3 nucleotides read TGTGCCAGCAGACTAGCTAGCGGGACAATAGAGCAGTACTTC. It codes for CASRLASGTIEQYF.

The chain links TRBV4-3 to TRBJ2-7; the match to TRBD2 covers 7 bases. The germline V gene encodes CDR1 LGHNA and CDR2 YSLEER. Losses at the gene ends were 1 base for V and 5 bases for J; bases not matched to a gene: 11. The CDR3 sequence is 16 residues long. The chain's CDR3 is CASSQGWEGRSNEQYF. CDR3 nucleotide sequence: TGCGCCAGCAGCCAAGGGTGGGAGGGCCGATCTAACGAGCAGTACTTC.

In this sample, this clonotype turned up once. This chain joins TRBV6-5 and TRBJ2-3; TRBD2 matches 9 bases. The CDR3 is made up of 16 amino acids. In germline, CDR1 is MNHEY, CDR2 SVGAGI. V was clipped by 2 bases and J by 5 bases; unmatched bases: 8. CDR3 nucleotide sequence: TGTGCCAGCAGTTACGATGGCGGGGGGGCGATAGATACGCAGTATTTT. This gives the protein CASSYDGGGAIDTQYF.

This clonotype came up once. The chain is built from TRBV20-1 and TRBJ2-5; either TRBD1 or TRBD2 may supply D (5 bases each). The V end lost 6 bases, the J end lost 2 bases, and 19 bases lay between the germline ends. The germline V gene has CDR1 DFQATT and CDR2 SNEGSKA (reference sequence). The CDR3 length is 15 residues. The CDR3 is CSARLWDARQETQYF. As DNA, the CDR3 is TGCAGTGCCCGGTTATGGGACGCTCGACAAGAGACCCAGTACTTC.